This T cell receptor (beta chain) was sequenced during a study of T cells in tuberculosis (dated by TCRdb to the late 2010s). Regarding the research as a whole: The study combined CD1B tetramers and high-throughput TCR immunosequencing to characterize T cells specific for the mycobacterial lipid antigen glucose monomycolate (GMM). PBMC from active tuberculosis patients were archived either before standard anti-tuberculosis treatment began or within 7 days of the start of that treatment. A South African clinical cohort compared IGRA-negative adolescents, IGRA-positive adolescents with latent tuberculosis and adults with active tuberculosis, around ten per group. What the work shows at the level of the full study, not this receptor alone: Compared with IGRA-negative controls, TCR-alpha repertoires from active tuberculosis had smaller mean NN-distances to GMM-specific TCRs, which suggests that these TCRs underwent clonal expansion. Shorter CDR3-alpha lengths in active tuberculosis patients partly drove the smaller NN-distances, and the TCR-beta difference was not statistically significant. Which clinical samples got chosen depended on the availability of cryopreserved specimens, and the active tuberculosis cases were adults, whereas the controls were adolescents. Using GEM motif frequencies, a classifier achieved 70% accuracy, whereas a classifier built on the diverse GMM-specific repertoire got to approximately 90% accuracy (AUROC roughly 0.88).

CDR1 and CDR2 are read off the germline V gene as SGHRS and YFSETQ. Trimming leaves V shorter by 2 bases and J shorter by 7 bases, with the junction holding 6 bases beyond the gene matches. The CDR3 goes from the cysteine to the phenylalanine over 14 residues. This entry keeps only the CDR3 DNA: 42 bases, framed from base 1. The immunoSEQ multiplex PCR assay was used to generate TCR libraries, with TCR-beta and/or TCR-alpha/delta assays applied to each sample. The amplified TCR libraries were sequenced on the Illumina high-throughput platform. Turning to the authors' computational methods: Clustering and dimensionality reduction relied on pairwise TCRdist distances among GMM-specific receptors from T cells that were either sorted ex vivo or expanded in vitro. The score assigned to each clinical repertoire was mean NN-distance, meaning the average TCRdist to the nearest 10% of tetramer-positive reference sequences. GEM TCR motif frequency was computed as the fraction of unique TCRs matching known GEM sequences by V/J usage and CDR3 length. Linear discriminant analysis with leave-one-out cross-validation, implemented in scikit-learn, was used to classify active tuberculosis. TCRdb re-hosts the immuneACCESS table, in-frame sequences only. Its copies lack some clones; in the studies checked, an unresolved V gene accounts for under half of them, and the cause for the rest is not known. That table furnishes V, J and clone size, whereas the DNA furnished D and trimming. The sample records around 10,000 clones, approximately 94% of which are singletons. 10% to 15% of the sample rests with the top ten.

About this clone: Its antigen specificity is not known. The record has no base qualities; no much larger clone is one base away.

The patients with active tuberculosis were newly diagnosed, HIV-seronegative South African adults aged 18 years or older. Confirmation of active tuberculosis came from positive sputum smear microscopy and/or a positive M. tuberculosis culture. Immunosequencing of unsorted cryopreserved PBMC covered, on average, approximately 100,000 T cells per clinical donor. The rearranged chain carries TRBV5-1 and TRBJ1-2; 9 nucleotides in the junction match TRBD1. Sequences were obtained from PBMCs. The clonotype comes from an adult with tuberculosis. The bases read TGCGCCAGCAGCTTCGGGACAGGGAGGGGTGGCTACACCTTC. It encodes CASSFGTGRGGYTF.